This T cell receptor (beta chain) originates from a study of PD-1 blockade in classical Hodgkin lymphoma. The study, taken as a whole, reports: A reduction in baseline TCR diversity was reportedly seen in newly diagnosed patients relative to healthy donors.

V was clipped by 3 bases and J by 0 bases; unmatched bases: 7. CDR1 SGHNT and CDR2 YYREEE come from the germline V gene (reference sequence). The length of the CDR3 is 18 residues. Described time point: newly diagnosed, previously untreated cHL patient sample. Out of thawed PBMCs, magnetic negative selection purified CD4+ T cells. As regards this clone: Its antigen is as yet unknown.

Generated by immunoSEQ multiplex PCR, the TCRdb table keeps only in-frame clones and is missing some. The sample records 30,000 to 40,000 clones, about 89% being singletons. The chain has TRBV5-4 and TRBJ1-4; the match to TRBD1 covers 11 bases. Material: CD4+ T cells from blood. This TCR was sampled from a human donor with classical Hodgkin lymphoma. The CDR3 DNA is TGTGCCAGCAGCTCGGACAGGGGGCGGTCGTCAACTAATGAAAAACTGTTTTTT. Translated: CASSSDRGRSSTNEKLFF.